The clone carrying this T cell receptor (beta chain) was observed a few times. This entry is derived from a study of blood T cell repertoires in COVID-19. About the study: Donors in the United States, Italy and Spain gave samples during acute or convalescent COVID-19. Nucleic acid was either cDNA or gDNA, and it came from T cells, B-cell-depleted T cells, or PBMCs.

Profiled with immunoSEQ multiplex PCR; TCRdb holds only in-frame clones, not every one. The table lists about 110,000 clones, 70% to 75% of them singletons. CDR1 and CDR2 from the germline V gene are MNHEY and SVGAGI. Trimming cost V 4 bases and J 2 bases; bases outside gene matches: 1. The CDR3 is made up of 14 amino acids. Sequenced: peripheral blood. This TCR was sampled from a human donor with acute or convalescent COVID-19. The donor label of this sample is uncertain. This chain uses TRBV6-5 with TRBJ2-7, with 11 bases fitting TRBD2. CDR3 loop: CASSLAGGPYEQYV. The CDR3, as DNA: TGTGCCAGCAGTTTAGCGGGGGGGCCCTACGAGCAGTACGTC.